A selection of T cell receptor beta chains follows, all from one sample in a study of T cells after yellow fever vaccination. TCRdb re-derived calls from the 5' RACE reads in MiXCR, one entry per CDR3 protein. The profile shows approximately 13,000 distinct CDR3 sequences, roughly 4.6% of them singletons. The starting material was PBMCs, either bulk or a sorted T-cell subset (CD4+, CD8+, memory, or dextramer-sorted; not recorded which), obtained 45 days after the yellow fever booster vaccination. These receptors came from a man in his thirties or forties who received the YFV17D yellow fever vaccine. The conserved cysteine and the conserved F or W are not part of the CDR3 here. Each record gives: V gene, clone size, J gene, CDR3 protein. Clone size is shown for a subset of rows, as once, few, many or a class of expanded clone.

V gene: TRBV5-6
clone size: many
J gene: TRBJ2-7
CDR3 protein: ASSLGLATYEQY

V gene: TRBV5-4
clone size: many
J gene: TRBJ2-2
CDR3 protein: ASSSGTGVIGELF

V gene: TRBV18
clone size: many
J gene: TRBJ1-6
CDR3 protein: ASSPRGPTNSPLH

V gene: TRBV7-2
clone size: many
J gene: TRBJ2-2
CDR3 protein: ASSLTGGDGELF

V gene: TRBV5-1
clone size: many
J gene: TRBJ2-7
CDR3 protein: ASSLESYEQY

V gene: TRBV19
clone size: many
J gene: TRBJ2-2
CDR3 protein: ASSIDPLSRGRTGELF

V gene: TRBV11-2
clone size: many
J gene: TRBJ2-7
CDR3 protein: ASSLFSLATSSYEQY

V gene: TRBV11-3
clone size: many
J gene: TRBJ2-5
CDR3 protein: ASSLAPGETQY

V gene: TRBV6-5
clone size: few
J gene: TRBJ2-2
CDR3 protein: ASRKTSGMRVAGELF

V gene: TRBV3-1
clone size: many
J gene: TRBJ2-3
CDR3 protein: ASSQATGSTDTQY

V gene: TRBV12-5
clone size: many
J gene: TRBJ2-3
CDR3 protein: ASGLSLPDTQY

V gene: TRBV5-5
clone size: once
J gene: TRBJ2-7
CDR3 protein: ARSPGTPCEQY

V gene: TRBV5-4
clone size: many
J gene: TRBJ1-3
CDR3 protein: ASSLDRGRGNTIY

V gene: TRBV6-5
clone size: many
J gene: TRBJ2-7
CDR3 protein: ASIKLTSGIGEQY

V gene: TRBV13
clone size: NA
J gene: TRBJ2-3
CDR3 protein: TFTRPLVAGLSPDTQY

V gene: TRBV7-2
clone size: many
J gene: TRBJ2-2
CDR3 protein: ASSLGLLTAGELF

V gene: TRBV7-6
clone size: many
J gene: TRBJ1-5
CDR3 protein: ASSSETAVAPQH

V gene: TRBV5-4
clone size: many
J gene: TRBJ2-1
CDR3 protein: ASSLVGGSVLNEQF

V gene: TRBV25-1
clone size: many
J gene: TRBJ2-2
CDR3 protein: ASSELEGLSNTGELF

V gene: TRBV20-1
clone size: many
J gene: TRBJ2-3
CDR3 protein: SARDRPTDPDTQY

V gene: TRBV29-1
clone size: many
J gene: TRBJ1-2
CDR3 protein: SVAWGAYGYT

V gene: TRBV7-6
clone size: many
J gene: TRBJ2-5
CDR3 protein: ASTRSRGRRTGQETQY

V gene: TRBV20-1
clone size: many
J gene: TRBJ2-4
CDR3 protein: SARVASGSIQY

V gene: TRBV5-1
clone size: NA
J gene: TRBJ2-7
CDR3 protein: ASSLGAVYEQY

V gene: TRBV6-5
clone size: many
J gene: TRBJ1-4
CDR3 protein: ASTTRGGDEKLF

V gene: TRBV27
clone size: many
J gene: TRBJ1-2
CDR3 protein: ASSFSTAGFVGYT

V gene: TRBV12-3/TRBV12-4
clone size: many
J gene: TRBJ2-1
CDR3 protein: ASSLLPSGLAGVRNEQF

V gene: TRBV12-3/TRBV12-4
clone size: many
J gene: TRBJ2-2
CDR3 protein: ASAGNTGELF

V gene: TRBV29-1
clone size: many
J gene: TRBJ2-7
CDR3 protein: SVLTASTYEQY

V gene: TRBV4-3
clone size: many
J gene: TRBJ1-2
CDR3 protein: ASSQATGMTNYGYT

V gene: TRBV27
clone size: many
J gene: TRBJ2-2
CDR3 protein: ASSLNRGSGELF

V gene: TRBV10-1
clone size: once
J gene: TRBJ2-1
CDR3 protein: ASSERGVGEQF

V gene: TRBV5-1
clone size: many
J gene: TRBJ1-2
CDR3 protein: ASSPENLYGYT

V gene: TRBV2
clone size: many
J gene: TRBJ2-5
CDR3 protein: ASSVGTGGLETQY

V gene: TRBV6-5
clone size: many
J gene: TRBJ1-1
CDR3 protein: ASSLQGANTEAF

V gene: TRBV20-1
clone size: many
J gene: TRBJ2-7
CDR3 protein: SASRTGPSYEQY

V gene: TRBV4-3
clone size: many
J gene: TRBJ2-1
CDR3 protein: ASSASGRGYNEQF

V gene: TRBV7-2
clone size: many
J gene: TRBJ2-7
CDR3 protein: ASSLVQGGEQY

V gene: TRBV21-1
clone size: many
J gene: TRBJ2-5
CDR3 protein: ASSLGQIQETQY

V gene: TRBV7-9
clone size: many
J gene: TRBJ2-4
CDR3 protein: ASSYGQLLAKNIQY

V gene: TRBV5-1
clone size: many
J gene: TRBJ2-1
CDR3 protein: ASSSEGRPTYNEQF

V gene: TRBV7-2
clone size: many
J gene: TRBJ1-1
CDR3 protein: ASSPRQGPTEAF

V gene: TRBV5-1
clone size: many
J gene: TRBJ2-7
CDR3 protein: ASSLALGRNLEQY

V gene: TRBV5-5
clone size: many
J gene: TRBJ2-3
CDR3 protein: ASSFLLGHTQY

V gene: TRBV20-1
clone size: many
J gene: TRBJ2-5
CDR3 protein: SAREGGPQETQY

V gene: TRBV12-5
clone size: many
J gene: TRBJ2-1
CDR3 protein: ASGLVAGGLGEQF

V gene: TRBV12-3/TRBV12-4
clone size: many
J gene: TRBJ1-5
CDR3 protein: ASSGQINQPQH